Included here is one T cell receptor beta chain sequence, with context. The target antigen is unknown. Given a much more abundant clone one base away, this may be a read error. V was clipped by 5 bases and J by 7 bases, with 12 bases between them. The germline CDR1 and CDR2 sequences are SQVTM and ANQGSEA. The CDR3 spans 11 residues. Primed by a sample-barcoded 5' primer and a J-beta primer mix, a second PCR proceeded for about 6 to 11 cycles. Via MiXCR, TCRdb re-called the 5' RACE reads, giving one row per CDR3 protein. The repertoire has about 1.1 million distinct CDR3 sequences, roughly two fifths of them found once; the top ten carry 10% to 15%. Total RNA amounts of at least 5 micrograms were extracted per sample. This specimen belongs to a study of blood T cells in healthy people across ages. Study-wide points: Any changes in expanded clonotypes were possibly confounded, as donor CMV status remained unknown. Naive T cell percentage by flow cytometry tracked strongly with beta diversity.

Specimen: blood. This rearrangement joins TRBV29-1 to TRBJ2-7; D not certain. This sequence was found in a man aged 18 to 29 in good health. The CDR3 is CSVQSYNEQYF. CDR3 coding DNA: TGCAGCGTTCAGAGCTACAATGAGCAGTACTTC.